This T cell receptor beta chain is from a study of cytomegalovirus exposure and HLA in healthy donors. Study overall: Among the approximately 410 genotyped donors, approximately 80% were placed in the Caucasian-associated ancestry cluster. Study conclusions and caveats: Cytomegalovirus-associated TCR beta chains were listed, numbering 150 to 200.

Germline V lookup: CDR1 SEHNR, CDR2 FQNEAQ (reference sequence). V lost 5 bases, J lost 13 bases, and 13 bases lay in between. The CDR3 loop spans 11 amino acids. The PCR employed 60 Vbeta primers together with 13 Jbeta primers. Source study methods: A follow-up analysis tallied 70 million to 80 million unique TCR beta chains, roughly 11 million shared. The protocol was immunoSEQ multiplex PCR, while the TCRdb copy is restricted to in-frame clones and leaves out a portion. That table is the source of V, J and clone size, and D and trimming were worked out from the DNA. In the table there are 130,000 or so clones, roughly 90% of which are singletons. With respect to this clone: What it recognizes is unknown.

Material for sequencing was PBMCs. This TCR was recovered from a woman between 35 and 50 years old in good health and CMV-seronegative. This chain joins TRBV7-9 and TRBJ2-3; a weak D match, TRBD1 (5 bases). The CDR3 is CASSLLDREYF. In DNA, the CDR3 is TGTGCCAGCAGCCTCCTAGACAGAGAGTATTTT.